This T cell receptor beta chain comes out of a study of breast tumors, draining lymph nodes, adjacent tissues. From the multiplex PCR reads, TCRdb called clonotypes with MiXCR, one entry per CDR3 protein. The table includes about 180,000 distinct CDR3 sequences, roughly a third detected once. The CDR3 is 14 amino acids. Unmatched junction bases numbered 5, after V lost 4 bases and J lost 4 bases. Breast cancer patients provided tissue from their axillary draining lymph nodes. Sequenced input: axillary lymph node tissue. This chain connects TRBV12-3 or TRBV12-4 to TRBJ1-1; 8 bases align to TRBD1. This clonotype originated in a female donor with breast cancer. Some clones in this sample may be carry-over from other donors' samples. The CDR3 nucleotides are TGTGCCAGCAGTTGGACAGGGATGGGCACTGAAGCTTTCTTT. It encodes CASSWTGMGTEAFF.